The 31 T cell receptor beta chains presented below share a single source sample, sequenced in a study of CD8 T cells in Susac syndrome. Reverse transcription of roughly 0.5 to 1 ug RNA used random hexamers. TCRdb processed the immunoSEQ multiplex PCR reads anew with MiXCR; each CDR3 protein has one entry. Of about 130,000 distinct CDR3 sequences in the sample, over 80% were seen once. The sequencing input was CD8+ T cells from PBMCs. These receptor sequences come from a human donor with multiple sclerosis.

The chain carries TRBV30 and TRBJ1-5; D is ambiguous. The CDR3 covers 14 residues. The V end lost 0 bases, the J end lost 4 bases, and 10 bases lay between the germline ends. Germline V lookup: CDR1 GTSNPN, CDR2 SVGIG (reference sequence). CDR3 region: CAWSVPELNQPQHF. CDR3 sequence (DNA): TGTGCCTGGAGTGTACCAGAATTAAATCAGCCCCAGCATTTT. The full variable domain, its missing parts supplied by reference TRBV30 and TRBJ1-5, is SQTIHQWPATLVQPVGSPLSLECTVEGTSNPNLYWYRQAAGRGLQLLFYSVGIGQISSEVPQNLSASRPQDRQFILSSKKLLLSDSGFYLCAWSVPELNQPQHFGDGTRLSIL.

The chain has TRBV5-1 and TRBJ1-6; D uncertain. The CDR3 extends over 13 amino acids. Germline V gene data show CDR1 as SGHRS and CDR2 as YFSETQ. The V end was cut by 0 bases, the J end by 7 bases, with 5 bases between. The CDR3 DNA follows: TGCGCCAGCAGCTTGGACCTAAATTCACCCCTCCACTTT. Amino acid sequence: CASSLDLNSPLHF. The full variable domain, completed using reference TRBV5-1 and TRBJ1-6, is KAGVTQTPRYLIKTRGQQVTLSCSPISGHRSVSWYQQTPGQGLQFLFEYFSETQRNKGNFPGRFSGRQFSNSRSEMNVSTLELGDSALYLCASSLDLNSPLHFGNGTRLTVT.

This clonotype was observed a handful of times. The V and J genes are TRBV10-3 and TRBJ2-2, with a possible D match to TRBD1 (6 bases). The V end lost 3 bases, the J end lost 4 bases, and 15 bases lay between the germline ends. The CDR3 has 16 residues. In germline, CDR1 is ENHRY, CDR2 SYGVKD. In nucleotides, the CDR3 is TGTGCCATCAGTGACGGAGCAGGGGCGGTCACCGGGGAGCTGTTTTTT. Amino acids: CAISDGAGAVTGELFF.

This clonotype has a handful of counts. This chain uses TRBV7-9 with TRBJ2-5; TRBD2 aligns across 7 bases. CDR3 length equals 14 residues. The germline gives CDR1 SEHNR, CDR2 FQNEAQ (reference sequence). Trimming at V came to 6 bases and at J to 3 bases, leaving 7 bases not matched to a gene. CDR3 sequence: CASSHLGGEETQYF. The CDR3, as DNA: TGTGCCAGCAGTCACTTGGGGGGGGAAGAGACCCAGTACTTC.

The V gene is TRBV11-2, the J gene TRBJ2-3; tentatively, D is TRBD1 or TRBD2 (5 bases each). Germline values: CDR1 SGHAT, CDR2 FQNNGV. There are 16 residues in the CDR3. Trimming removed 1 base at V and 3 bases at J, with 14 bases between. CDR3 protein: CASSLVLTGGTDTQYF. The CDR3, as DNA: TGTGCCAGCAGCTTAGTTCTCACAGGAGGTACAGATACGCAGTATTTT.

The J gene is TRBJ2-5, the V gene TRBV14; D remains unclear. The ends were cut back, 3 bases at V and 5 bases at J, with 7 bases in the middle. The CDR3 loop spans 12 amino acids. The germline V gene encodes CDR1 SGHDN and CDR2 FVKESK. CDR3 coding DNA: TGTGCCAGCAGCCACTTGGGGGAGACCCAGTACTTC. Its translation: CASSHLGETQYF. Using reference TRBV14 and TRBJ2-5 for the parts outside the CDR3, the full variable domain is EAGVTQFPSHSVIEKGQTVTLRCDPISGHDNLYWYRRVMGKEIKFLLHFVKESKQDESGMPNNRFLAERTGGTYSTLKVQPAELEDSGVYFCASSHLGETQYFGPGTRLLVL.

The genes are TRBV28 and TRBJ2-5; no clear D gene. Trimming took off 5 bases at V and 5 bases at J, with 15 bases between the two ends. Germline lookup yields CDR1 MDHEN and CDR2 SYDVKM. CDR3 length: 14 residues. The CDR3 loop is CASSLTDHGETQYF. DNA for the CDR3: TGTGCCAGCAGTCTAACGGACCATGGCGAGACCCAGTACTTC.

The genes are TRBV6-5 and TRBJ1-1; D possibly corresponds to TRBD1 (5 bases). The V end was cut by 4 bases, the J end by 4 bases, with 13 bases between. The CDR3 has 14 residues. CDR1 and CDR2 from the germline V gene are MNHEY and SVGAGI. The CDR3 coding sequence is TGTGCCAGCAGTTGGGTTGCGGGGGGCACTGAAGCTTTCTTT. This codes for CASSWVAGGTEAFF.

The chain couples TRBV12-3 or TRBV12-4 to TRBJ2-7; D is unresolved. The V end was cut by 3 bases, the J end by 0 bases, with 15 bases between. The CDR3 consists of 16 residues. In DNA form, the CDR3 reads TGTGCCAGCAGTTTTATTGGCCCCGTCAGCTCCTACGAGCAGTACTTC. This gives the protein CASSFIGPVSSYEQYF.

V usage is TRBV5-1 and J usage is TRBJ1-1; TRBD1 aligns across 8 bases. The germline CDR1 and CDR2 sequences are SGHRS and YFSETQ. V was pared by 0 bases and J by 2 bases, with 6 bases of the junction left unmatched. The CDR3 is 16 amino acids. DNA for the CDR3: TGCGCCAGCAGCTTGGCAGGGGGCGATGTCAACACTGAAGCTTTCTTT. Its translation: CASSLAGGDVNTEAFF.

Only one count was recorded for this clonotype. The V call is TRBV9, the J call TRBJ2-7; perhaps TRBD2 as D (5 bases). CDR1 SGDLS and CDR2 YYNGEE come from the germline V gene. The ends were cut back, 0 bases at V and 0 bases at J, with 13 bases in the middle. The CDR3 runs 16 residues. For the CDR3, the DNA is TGTGCCAGCAGCGTAGAGGACGGACTCCTCTCCTACGAGCAGTACTTC. Translation gives CASSVEDGLLSYEQYF.

The chain recombines TRBV6-1 with TRBJ1-1; D is perhaps TRBD1 (6 bases). This CDR3 comprises 12 residues. V lost 5 bases, J lost 11 bases, and 15 bases lay in between. Germline values: CDR1 MNHNS, CDR2 SASEGT. CDR3 protein: CASSTQGLQAFF. The CDR3 DNA follows: TGTGCCAGCAGTACACAGGGCTTGCAGGCTTTCTTT.

A single count supports this clonotype. For the CDR3, the DNA is TGTGCCAGCATTGGGGACAGTACCAATCAGCCCCAGCATTTT. Its translation is CASIGDSTNQPQHF. The rearrangement joins TRBV28 to TRBJ1-5; 7 bases match TRBD1. V was clipped by 7 bases and J by 3 bases; unmatched bases: 6. Germline values: CDR1 MDHEN, CDR2 SYDVKM. The CDR3 sequence is 14 residues long.

This clonotype has a single count. The V call is TRBV2, the J call TRBJ2-1; D is undetermined. V was cut by 3 bases and J by 12 bases, with 15 bases left in between. This CDR3 spans 13 amino acids. The germline CDR1 and CDR2 sequences are SNHLY and FYNNEI. The CDR3 sequence: CASSDQQWTGQFF. In DNA form, the CDR3 reads TGTGCCAGCAGTGATCAGCAATGGACCGGGCAGTTCTTC.

This chain joins TRBV29-1 and TRBJ2-3; TRBD2 aligns across 7 bases. The CDR3 length is 12 residues. The germline V gene has CDR1 SQVTM and CDR2 ANQGSEA. The CDR3 region is CRAGLVTDTQYF. The CDR3 bases are TGCAGAGCCGGACTAGTCACAGATACGCAGTATTTT.

V is TRBV13 and J is TRBJ2-1; TRBD2 agrees at 8 bases. The V and J ends lost 5 bases and 6 bases, in that order; junction bases with no gene match: 12. Germline assignment: CDR1 PRHDT and CDR2 FYEKMQ (reference sequence). The CDR3 has 16 residues. CDR3 DNA: TGTGCCAGCAGCGCCGTCTGGGCGGGAGGTCGCAATGAGCAGTTCTTC. This gives the protein CASSAVWAGGRNEQFF.

This chain links TRBV6-5 with TRBJ1-6; 7 bases are shared with TRBD1. CDR3 size: 15 residues. Germline lookup yields CDR1 MNHEY and CDR2 SVGAGI. V trimming: 7 bases; J trimming: 7 bases; junction bases outside the gene matches: 10. For the CDR3, the DNA is TGTGCCAGCACTCTGAGGGACAGCCGAAATTCACCCCTCCACTTT. Amino acids: CASTLRDSRNSPLHF.

CDR3 in amino acids: CASSVAEDRATETQYF. CDR3 DNA sequence: TGTGCCAGCAGCGTAGCTGAGGACAGGGCGACAGAGACCCAGTACTTC. The chain employs TRBV9 and TRBJ2-5, with 8 bases aligning to TRBD1. In germline, CDR1 is SGDLS, CDR2 YYNGEE. The V gene end was trimmed by 0 bases and the J gene end by 4 bases; junction bases not matched to a gene: 8. CDR3 size: 16 residues. Together with reference TRBV9 and TRBJ2-5, the CDR3 gives the full variable domain: DSGVTQTPKHLITATGQRVTLRCSPRSGDLSVYWYQQSLDQGLQFLIQYYNGEERAKGNILERFSAQQFPDLHSELNLSSLELGDSALYFCASSVAEDRATETQYFGPGTRLLVL.

The chain is built from TRBV2 and TRBJ1-1; TRBD1 matches at 9 bases. CDR1 is SNHLY and CDR2 is FYNNEI in the germline V gene. This CDR3 region has 14 residues. Germline trimming cut 8 bases from V and 0 bases from J; bases unmatched to any gene: 4. The CDR3 DNA sequence: TGTGCCAGCGGACAGGGGAGAATGAACACTGAAGCTTTCTTT. As protein: CASGQGRMNTEAFF. Full variable domain (remainder filled in from reference TRBV2 and TRBJ1-1): EPEVTQTPSHQVTQMGQEVILRCVPISNHLYFYWYRQILGQKVEFLVSFYNNEISEKSEIFDDQFSVERPDGSNFTLKIRSTKLEDSAMYFCASGQGRMNTEAFFGQGTRLTVV.

The V gene is TRBV27, the J gene TRBJ1-1; D is unclear. V was cut by 3 bases and J by 4 bases, with 12 bases left in between. This CDR3 region has 14 residues. Germline V lookup: CDR1 MNHEY, CDR2 SMNVEV (reference sequence). Here the CDR3 reads CASSFGPMGTEAFF. The DNA for the CDR3 is TGTGCCAGCAGTTTTGGGCCCATGGGCACTGAAGCTTTCTTT.

The rearrangement joins TRBV10-3 to TRBJ1-5; D is perhaps TRBD1 (6 bases). There are 16 residues in the CDR3. V lost 3 bases, J lost 4 bases, and 16 bases lay in between. Germline V gives CDR1 ENHRY, CDR2 SYGVKD. The CDR3 DNA follows: TGTGCCATCAGTGAAACAACAGGGAACTCAAATCAGCCCCAGCATTTT. It encodes CAISETTGNSNQPQHF.

The chain couples TRBV7-9 to TRBJ2-2; D uncertain. The germline CDR1 and CDR2 sequences are SEHNR and FQNEAQ (reference sequence). The V and J ends lost 0 bases and 6 bases respectively, with 5 bases between them. This CDR3 is built from 13 residues. The CDR3 spells CASSLALSGELFF. The CDR3 DNA reads TGTGCCAGCAGCTTAGCTCTTTCCGGGGAGCTGTTTTTT.

The chain couples TRBV28 to TRBJ1-6, with D possibly matching TRBD1 (6 bases). V shed 3 bases and J shed 14 bases, with 14 bases lying between them. Germline CDR1 MDHEN, CDR2 SYDVKM. The CDR3 consists of 13 residues. The CDR3 nucleotides are TGTGCCAGCAGTTTGTTCGAGGGGGGCTCCCTCCACTTT. This gives the protein CASSLFEGGSLHF.

This clonotype showed up just once. The chain recombines TRBV7-9 with TRBJ2-7; TRBD2 matches 7 bases. Germline CDR1 reads SEHNR; CDR2 reads FQNEAQ (reference sequence). Trimming took 0 bases from V and 7 from J; bases not matched to a gene: 12. The CDR3 extends over 16 amino acids. DNA of the CDR3: TGTGCCAGCAGCTTAGCGGAGACTATGGGAGCGGGGGAGCAGTACGTC. It encodes CASSLAETMGAGEQYV.

The genes are TRBV19 and TRBJ2-2; TRBD2 aligns across 8 bases. CDR1 is LNHDA, CDR2 SQIVND, per germline (reference sequence). CDR3 length: 18 amino acids. The V and J ends lost 3 bases and 3 bases, in that order; junction bases with no gene match: 12. Here the CDR3 DNA reads TGTGCCAGTAGTATGTTTAGCGGGGAGTACTATTACACCGGGGAGCTGTTTTTT. Protein product: CASSMFSGEYYYTGELFF.

The chain employs TRBV7-9 and TRBJ2-1; possibly TRBD2 for D (6 bases). The CDR3 extends over 14 amino acids. The germline V and J ends were trimmed by 3 bases and 1 base, with 7 bases remaining between them. Germline-derived CDR1 and CDR2 are SEHNR and FQNEAQ (reference sequence). The CDR3 DNA is TGTGCCAGCAGCTTGGGGGGTTCCTACAATGAGCAGTTCTTC. Translated: CASSLGGSYNEQFF.

This chain uses TRBV2 with TRBJ1-5; D gene ambiguous. Germline V CDR1 and CDR2: SNHLY, FYNNEI. Trimming pared 0 bases from V and 5 bases from J, leaving 17 bases between. The CDR3 consists of 17 residues. In nucleotides, the CDR3 is TGTGCCAGCAGTGAAGCGCGAGCAGCTAGAGGTGATCAGCCCCAGCATTTT. Amino acid sequence: CASSEARAARGDQPQHF.

V and J are TRBV6-2 or TRBV6-3 and TRBJ2-2; D may match TRBD1 or TRBD2 (6 bases each). CDR3 length equals 14 residues. CDR1 is MNHEY, CDR2 SVGEGT, per germline. Trimming took off 6 bases at V and 3 bases at J, with 11 bases between the two ends. The CDR3 loop reads CASSGGRDTGELFF. DNA of the CDR3: TGTGCCAGCAGCGGGGGCAGGGACACCGGGGAGCTGTTTTTT.

The chain couples TRBV10-1 to TRBJ2-7; D may be TRBD1 (6 bases). The length of the CDR3 is 15 residues. Trimming left V 2 bases short and J 3 bases short, with 14 bases between. In germline, CDR1 is WNHNN, CDR2 SYGVQD (reference sequence). CDR3 sequence: CASSERQAIGYEQYV. CDR3 DNA: TGCGCCAGCAGTGAGAGACAGGCTATAGGCTACGAGCAGTACGTC.

This clonotype was recorded a few times. This chain uses TRBV7-9 with TRBJ2-7, with D hard to call. Germline assignment: CDR1 SEHNR and CDR2 FQNEAQ (reference sequence). The CDR3 is made up of 12 amino acids. Between the trimmed V and J ends, which lost 4 bases and 3 bases, there was a span of 7 bases. DNA of the CDR3: TGTGCCAGCAGCTATCTAAGCTACGAGCAGTACTTC. As protein: CASSYLSYEQYF.

This rearrangement joins TRBV4-1 to TRBJ2-3, with D unclear. This CDR3 spans 14 amino acids. CDR1 is MGHRA, CDR2 YSYEKL, per germline. The V end lost 1 base, the J end lost 2 bases, and 7 bases lay between the germline ends. Here the CDR3 reads CASSQVVTTDTQYF. The CDR3 coding sequence is TGCGCCAGCAGCCAAGTGGTTACCACAGATACGCAGTATTTT.